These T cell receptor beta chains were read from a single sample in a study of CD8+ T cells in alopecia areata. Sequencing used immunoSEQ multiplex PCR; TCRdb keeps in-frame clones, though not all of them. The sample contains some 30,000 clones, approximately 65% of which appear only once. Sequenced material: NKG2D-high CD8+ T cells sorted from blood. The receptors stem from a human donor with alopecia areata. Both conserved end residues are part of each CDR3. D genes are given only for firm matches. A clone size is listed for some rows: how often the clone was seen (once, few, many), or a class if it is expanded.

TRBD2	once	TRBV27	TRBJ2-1	CIAGFNEQFF	TGTATAGCGGGTTTCAATGAGCAGTTCTTC
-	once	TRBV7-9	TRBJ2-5	CASSLGWETQYF	TGTGCCAGCAGCTTGGGCTGGGAGACCCAGTACTTC
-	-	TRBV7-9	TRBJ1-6	CASSVALRGTLHF	TGTGCCAGCAGCGTCGCTCTGAGGGGAACCCTCCACTTT
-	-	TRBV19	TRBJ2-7	CASSPGAIPSYEQYF	TGTGCCAGTAGCCCGGGAGCGATACCCTCCTACGAGCAGTACTTC
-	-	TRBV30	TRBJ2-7	CAWTTSQWGLIPTGSYEQYF	TGTGCCTGGACTACTTCTCAGTGGGGCCTCATCCCCACAGGCTCCTACGAGCAGTACTTC
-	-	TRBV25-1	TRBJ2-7	CASSMWGASEQYF	TGTGCCAGCAGTATGTGGGGGGCCAGCGAGCAGTACTTC
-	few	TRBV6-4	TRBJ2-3	CASSEGLTDTQYF	TGTGCCAGCAGTGAGGGACTTACAGATACGCAGTATTTT
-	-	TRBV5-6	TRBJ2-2	CASHWSTSTGELFF	TGTGCCAGCCATTGGTCAACGAGCACCGGGGAGCTGTTTTTT
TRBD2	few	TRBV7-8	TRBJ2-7	CASSTFGGGFYEQYF	TGTGCCAGCAGCACCTTTGGGGGGGGGTTCTACGAGCAGTACTTC
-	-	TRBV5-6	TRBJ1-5	CASSDGLTGYPQHF	TGTGCCAGCAGCGATGGCCTTACAGGGTATCCCCAGCATTTT
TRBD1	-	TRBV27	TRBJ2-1	CASSWSGGSEQFF	TGTGCCAGCAGTTGGTCAGGGGGAAGTGAGCAGTTCTTC
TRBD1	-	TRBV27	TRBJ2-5	CASSSLGTGEETQYF	TGTGCCAGCAGTTCGTTGGGGACAGGGGAAGAGACCCAGTACTTC
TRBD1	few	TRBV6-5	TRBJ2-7	CASRLRDSSYEQYF	TGTGCCAGCAGGCTCAGGGACAGCTCCTACGAGCAGTACTTC
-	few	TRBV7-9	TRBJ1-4	CASSTQGYPLFF	TGTGCCAGCAGCACGCAGGGGTATCCACTGTTTTTT
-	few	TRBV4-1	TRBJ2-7	CASSQQDFSYEQYF	TGCGCCAGCAGCCAACAGGACTTCTCCTACGAGCAGTACTTC
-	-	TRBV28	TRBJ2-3	CATVPTKTDTQYF	TGTGCCACCGTTCCCACGAAAACAGATACGCAGTATTTT
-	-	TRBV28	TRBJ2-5	CASSLSPQVSAQETQYF	TGTGCCAGCAGTTTATCCCCCCAGGTGTCTGCCCAAGAGACCCAGTACTTC
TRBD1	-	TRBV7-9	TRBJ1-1	CASSSTSLQGRNTEAFF	TGTGCCAGCAGCTCGACCTCCCTACAGGGGAGGAACACTGAAGCTTTCTTT
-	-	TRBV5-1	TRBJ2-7	CASTPGRGLYEQYF	TGCGCCAGCACCCCTGGGCGGGGGCTTTACGAGCAGTACTTC
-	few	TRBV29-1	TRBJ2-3	CSVEDGDTQYF	TGCAGCGTTGAAGATGGGGATACGCAGTATTTT
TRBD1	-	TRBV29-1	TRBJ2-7	CSVEVSGTEDYEQYF	TGCAGCGTTGAAGTATCCGGGACAGAGGACTACGAGCAGTACTTC
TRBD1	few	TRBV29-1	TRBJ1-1	CSVEEAQGIGTEAFF	TGCAGCGTTGAAGAAGCACAGGGGATTGGCACTGAAGCTTTCTTT
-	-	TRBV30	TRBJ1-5	CAWSVPLRRYSNQPQHF	TGTGCCTGGAGTGTACCCCTTCGACGGTATAGCAATCAGCCCCAGCATTTT
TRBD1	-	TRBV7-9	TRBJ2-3	CASLRDSGTDTQYF	TGTGCCAGCCTCCGGGACAGCGGCACAGATACGCAGTATTTT
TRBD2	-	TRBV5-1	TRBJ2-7	CASSWTSGTYEQYF	TGCGCCAGCAGCTGGACTAGCGGGACCTACGAGCAGTACTTC
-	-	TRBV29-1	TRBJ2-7	CSVVADLYYEQYF	TGCAGCGTTGTGGCTGATCTGTACTACGAGCAGTACTTC
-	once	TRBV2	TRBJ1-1	CASSTERNTEAFF	TGTGCCAGCAGTACGGAAAGGAACACTGAAGCTTTCTTT
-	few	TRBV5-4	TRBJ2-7	CASRTGAGEQYF	TGTGCCAGCAGAACGGGGGCCGGCGAGCAGTACTTC
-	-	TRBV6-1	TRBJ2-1	CASNPGRLPYNEQFF	TGTGCCAGCAACCCCGGTAGACTCCCCTACAATGAGCAGTTCTTC
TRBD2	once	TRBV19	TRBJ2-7	CASSVLAGAPYEQYF	TGTGCCAGTAGTGTACTAGCGGGGGCGCCCTACGAGCAGTACTTC
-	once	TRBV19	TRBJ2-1	CASSIGGSYNEQFF	TGTGCCAGTAGTATAGGGGGCTCCTACAATGAGCAGTTCTTC
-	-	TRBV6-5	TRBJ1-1	CASSYSVGGMWTEAFF	TGTGCCAGCAGTTACTCTGTTGGGGGAATGTGGACTGAAGCTTTCTTT
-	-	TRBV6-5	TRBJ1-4	CASSTGFHEKLFF	TGTGCCAGCAGTACAGGGTTTCATGAAAAACTGTTTTTT
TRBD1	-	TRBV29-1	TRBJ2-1	CSVEGLQGSIDNEQFF	TGCAGCGTTGAAGGTCTACAGGGGTCCATCGACAATGAGCAGTTCTTC
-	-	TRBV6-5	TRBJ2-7	CASSGTESYEQYF	TGTGCCAGCAGTGGGACGGAGTCCTACGAGCAGTACTTC
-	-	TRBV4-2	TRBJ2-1	CASSQTGGGVMRNEQFF	TGTGCCAGCAGCCAAACCGGAGGGGGGGTGATGAGGAATGAGCAGTTCTTC
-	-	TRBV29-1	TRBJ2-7	CSVEVDRAPEQYF	TGCAGCGTTGAAGTGGATCGGGCCCCCGAGCAGTACTTC
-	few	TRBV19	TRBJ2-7	CASRDIYEQYF	TGTGCCAGTAGGGACATCTACGAGCAGTACTTC
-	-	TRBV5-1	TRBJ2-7	CASSLRGEQYF	TGCGCCAGCAGCCTCAGGGGCGAGCAGTACTTC
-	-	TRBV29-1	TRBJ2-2	CSVARGANTGELFF	TGCAGCGTGGCGAGAGGGGCGAACACCGGGGAGCTGTTTTTT
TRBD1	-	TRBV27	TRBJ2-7	CASSYRDSYEQYF	TGTGCCAGCAGCTACCGGGACAGCTACGAGCAGTACTTC
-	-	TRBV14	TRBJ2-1	CASSQVFGSDTYNEQFF	TGTGCCAGCAGCCAAGTCTTCGGGTCAGATACCTACAATGAGCAGTTCTTC
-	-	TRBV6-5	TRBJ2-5	CASSYSRAETRYF	TGTGCCAGCAGTTACTCTAGGGCCGAGACCCGGTACTTC
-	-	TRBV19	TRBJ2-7	CASSMGSSYEQYF	TGTGCCAGTAGTATGGGGAGCTCCTACGAGCAGTACTTC
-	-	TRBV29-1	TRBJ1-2	CSVALTANYGYTF	TGCAGCGTTGCCCTGACAGCTAACTATGGCTACACCTTC
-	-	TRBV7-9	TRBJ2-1	CASSLALGNEQFF	TGTGCCAGCAGCTTAGCGCTGGGAAATGAGCAGTTCTTC
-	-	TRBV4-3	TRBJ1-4	CASSQGTENEKLFF	TGCGCCAGCAGCCAAGGGACAGAGAATGAAAAACTGTTTTTT
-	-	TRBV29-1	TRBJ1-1	CSPGGSNTEAFF	TGCAGCCCGGGGGGGAGCAACACTGAAGCTTTCTTT
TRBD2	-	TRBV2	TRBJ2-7	CASSDSPSGTSREQYF	TGTGCCAGCAGTGACTCGCCTAGCGGAACCTCCCGCGAGCAGTACTTC
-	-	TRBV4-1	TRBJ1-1	CASSQDPGHLNTEAFF	TGCGCCAGCAGCCAAGACCCGGGACACTTGAACACTGAAGCTTTCTTT
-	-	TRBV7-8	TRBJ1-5	CASSLDRNSNQPQHF	TGTGCCAGCAGCTTAGACAGAAATAGCAATCAGCCCCAGCATTTT
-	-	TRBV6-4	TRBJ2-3	CASSEGHRLYF	TGTGCCAGCAGTGAGGGACATCGCCTGTATTTT
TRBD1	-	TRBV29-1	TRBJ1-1	CSVRTGIRTEAFF	TGCAGCGTTCGGACAGGGATTCGAACTGAAGCTTTCTTT
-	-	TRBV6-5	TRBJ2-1	CASRYGGHEQFF	TGTGCCAGCAGGTATGGAGGTCATGAGCAGTTCTTC
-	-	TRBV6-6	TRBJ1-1	CASSYVGTGAEAFF	TGTGCCAGCAGTTACGTCGGGACTGGCGCTGAAGCTTTCTTT
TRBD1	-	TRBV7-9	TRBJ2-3	CASSTRDRGTDTQYF	TGTGCCAGCAGCACGCGCGACAGGGGCACAGATACGCAGTATTTT
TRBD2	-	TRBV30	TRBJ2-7	CAWSESSGYSYEQYF	TGTGCCTGGAGTGAATCTAGCGGTTACTCCTACGAGCAGTACTTC
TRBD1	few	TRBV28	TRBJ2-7	CASSKQGGIYEQYF	TGTGCCAGCAGTAAACAGGGGGGCATCTACGAGCAGTACTTC
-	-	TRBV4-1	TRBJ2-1	CASSPRESSYNEQFF	TGCGCCAGCAGCCCGAGGGAGAGCTCCTACAATGAGCAGTTCTTC
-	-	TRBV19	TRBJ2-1	CASRGLFDEQFF	TGTGCCAGTAGAGGACTATTCGATGAGCAGTTCTTC